This T cell receptor beta chain appears in the sequencing data of a study of hypomethylating agent response in myelodysplastic syndrome. At the level of the study: Mean age was around 70 +/- 6 years; diploid cytogenetics predominated. Non-responders met neither complete response nor hematologic improvement criteria, which defined response. Broader study findings: Possible novel MDS antigen recognition by shared GLIPH2 clusters needs experimental validation.

This CDR3 has 15 amino acids. J gave up 7 bases and V 5 bases, and 6 bases lay outside the gene matches. From germline, CDR1 is MDHEN and CDR2 SYDVKM. Sequenced by immunoSEQ multiplex PCR; TCRdb stores in-frame clones only, minus some. Here the sample spans under 5,500 clones, more than 70% being singletons. A word on this clone: Antigen specificity is unknown.

The sequenced sample was bone marrow, obtained before or after starting hypomethylating agent treatment for myelodysplastic syndrome (not recorded which). The rearrangement joins TRBV28 to TRBJ1-6; TRBD1 matches 9 bases. This sequence originates from a human donor with myelodysplastic syndrome. For the CDR3, the DNA is TGTGCCAGCAGTCCGGACGGACAGGGGAATTCACCCCTCCACTTT. As protein: CASSPDGQGNSPLHF.